Below are 2 T cell receptor beta chains sequenced from a single sample in a study of technical replicates of blood from a few donors. Profiled with immunoSEQ multiplex PCR; TCRdb holds only in-frame clones, not every one. The sample includes about 56,000 clones, about 95% seen only once; the top ten take just over 3%. Sequenced sample: PBMCs. All receptors come from a human donor in good health. Some clones in this sample may be carry-over from other donors' samples.

The chain is built from TRBV7-2 and TRBJ2-7; D is uncertain. V dropped 2 bases and J dropped 4 bases, with 6 bases sitting between them. The CDR3 spans 12 residues. CDR1 is SGHTA and CDR2 is FQGNSA in the germline V gene. CDR3 bases: TGTGCCAGCAGCTTACTAGATTACGAGCAGTACTTC. The encoded protein is CASSLLDYEQYF.

V gene TRBV25-1 combines with J gene TRBJ1-1; 7 nucleotides agree with TRBD1. Germline trimming cut 3 bases from V and 1 base from J; bases unmatched to any gene: 2. Germline loops: CDR1 MGHDK, CDR2 SYGVNS. CDR3 length equals 14 residues. The CDR3 DNA reads as TGTGCCAGCAGTGACCGGGACAGGAACACTGAAGCTTTCTTT. This encodes CASSDRDRNTEAFF.